This TCR beta chain was profiled in a study of blood T cell repertoires in COVID-19. Study as a whole: Both acute and convalescent COVID-19 samples were obtained from the United States, Italy and Spain.

Study processing details: Cell counts per sample came from amplifying reference gene primers. Only in-frame clones appear in the TCRdb table, and some are missing; sequencing was by immunoSEQ multiplex PCR. Clone size and the V and J calls come from that table; the DNA yielded D and trimming. The table has more than 200,000 clones, 70% to 90% seen once. CDR1 is SGHTA, CDR2 FQGNSA, per germline. The CDR3 covers 15 residues. V was trimmed by 2 bases and J by 0 bases, leaving 8 bases between them. This clone was observed a single time. The chain joins TRBV7-2 to TRBJ2-1, with D perhaps matching TRBD1 (6 bases). The TCR comes from a man aged 18 to 29 with active or convalescent COVID-19. Sequencing was performed on peripheral blood. This chain's CDR3 is CASSLRGSSYNEQFF. The CDR3 coding sequence is TGTGCCAGCAGCTTAAGGGGGAGCTCCTACAATGAGCAGTTCTTC.